A single sample gave rise to the 5 T cell receptor beta chains below, sequenced in a study of blood T cell repertoires in COVID-19. Only in-frame clones appear in the TCRdb table, and some are missing; sequencing was by immunoSEQ multiplex PCR. The sample contains about 160,000 clones, 88% of which appear only once. Sample: PBMCs or T cells enriched from blood (not recorded which). The receptor set was obtained from a woman between 50 and 59 years old who had recovered from COVID-19.

The chain recombines TRBV3-1 (or the pseudogene TRBV3-2) with TRBJ1-5; a possible D gene is TRBD1 (5 bases). The CDR3 sequence is 16 residues long. V shed 0 bases and J shed 3 bases, with 12 bases lying between them. CDR1 is LGHDT and CDR2 is YNNKEL in the germline V gene (reference sequence). In DNA, the CDR3 is TGTGCCAGCAGCCAAGATCTGGGCAGGGCCAATCAGCCCCAGCATTTT. As protein: CASSQDLGRANQPQHF.

The chain uses TRBV18 and TRBJ1-3, with unresolved D. This CDR3 contains 16 residues. V lost 7 bases and J lost 0, with 16 bases in between. Germline assignment: CDR1 KGHSH and CDR2 LQKENI. CDR3 in amino acids: CASCSGSPLSGNTIYF. Here the CDR3 DNA reads TGTGCCAGCTGCTCCGGGTCCCCCCTCTCTGGAAACACCATATATTTT.

This clone was picked up one time. V is TRBV6-5 and J is TRBJ1-1; D possibly corresponds to TRBD1 (5 bases). The length of the CDR3 is 15 residues. Trimming removed 6 bases from V and 4 bases from J, with 18 bases in between. Germline V gene lookup returns CDR1 MNHEY and CDR2 SVGAGI. The CDR3 sequence is CASRGAPGRGTEAFF. The CDR3 region has the DNA TGTGCCAGCAGGGGCGCCCCAGGAAGGGGCACTGAAGCTTTCTTT.

The chain couples TRBV11-3 to TRBJ2-1; 7 bases line up with TRBD2. The CDR3 length is 14 residues. The germline CDR1 and CDR2 sequences are SGHNT and YENEEA. J lost 5 bases, V lost 5 bases, and 6 bases had no gene match. CDR3 sequence reads: CASSPLRGDNEQFF. CDR3 nucleotides: TGTGCCAGCAGCCCCCTTCGGGGGGACAATGAGCAGTTCTTC.

The chain links TRBV7-9 to TRBJ1-1; D gene ambiguous. Trimming removed 5 bases at V and 1 base at J, with 11 bases between. The CDR3 totals 14 residues. Germline loops: CDR1 SEHNR, CDR2 FQNEAQ (reference sequence). CDR3 amino acids: CASSLIVPNTEAFF. The CDR3 region has the DNA TGTGCCAGCAGCCTAATCGTCCCGAACACTGAAGCTTTCTTT. Together with reference TRBV7-9 and TRBJ1-1, the CDR3 gives the full variable domain: DTGVSQNPRHKITKRGQNVTFRCDPISEHNRLYWYRQTLGQGPEFLTYFQNEAQLEKSRLLSDRFSAERPKGSFSTLEIQRTEQGDSAMYLCASSLIVPNTEAFFGQGTRLTVV.